The sequence of this T cell receptor (beta chain) was determined in a study of CD8 T cells in ankylosing spondylitis. Study-wide results and caveats: Seven to nine highly homologous variants formed a TCR beta motif that appeared characteristic of ankylosing spondylitis blood.

TCRdb ran MiXCR on the 5' RACE reads and lists one entry per CDR3 protein. The repertoire has roughly 120,000 distinct CDR3 sequences, roughly an eighth of them found once; the top ten carry 2.5% to 3%. Comments on this clonotype: Antigen specificity is unknown.

This CDR3 has 17 residues. V lost 4 bases to trimming and J lost 1 base; unmatched junction nucleotides: 10. CDR1 and CDR2 (germline): SQVTM, ANQGSEA. This chain joins TRBV29-1 and TRBJ1-5; TRBD1 agrees at 10 bases. The sample was blood, either unsorted or a sorted T cell fraction (not recorded which). This clonotype originated in a female donor with ankylosing spondylitis or in good health (not recorded which). The CDR3 spells CSVAQGQGSLSNQPQHF. The CDR3 DNA reads as TGCAGCGTTGCCCAGGGACAGGGGTCGTTGAGCAATCAGCCCCAGCATTTT.